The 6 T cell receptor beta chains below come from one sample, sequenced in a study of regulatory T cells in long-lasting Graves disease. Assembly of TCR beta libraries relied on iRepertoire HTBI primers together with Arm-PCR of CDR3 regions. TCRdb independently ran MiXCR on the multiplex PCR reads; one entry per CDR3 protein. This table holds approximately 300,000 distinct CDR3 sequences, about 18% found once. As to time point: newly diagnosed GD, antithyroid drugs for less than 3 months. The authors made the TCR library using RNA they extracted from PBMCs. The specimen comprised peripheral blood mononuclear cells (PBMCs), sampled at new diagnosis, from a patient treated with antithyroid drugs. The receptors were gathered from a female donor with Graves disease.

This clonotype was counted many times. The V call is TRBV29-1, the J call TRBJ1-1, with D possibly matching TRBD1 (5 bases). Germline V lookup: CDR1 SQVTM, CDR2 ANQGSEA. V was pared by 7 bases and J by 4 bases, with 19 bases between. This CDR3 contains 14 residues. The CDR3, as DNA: TGCAGCGCGATGGACGGACCTAGGGGCACTGAAGCTTTCTTT. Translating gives CSAMDGPRGTEAFF.

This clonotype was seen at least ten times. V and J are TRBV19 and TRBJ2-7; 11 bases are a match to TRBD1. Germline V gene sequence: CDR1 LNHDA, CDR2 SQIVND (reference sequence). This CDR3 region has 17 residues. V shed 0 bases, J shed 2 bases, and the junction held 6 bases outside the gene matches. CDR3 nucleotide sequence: TGTGCCAGTAGTATAGATCTACCGGACAGGGGGCCCTACGAGCAGTACTTC. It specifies CASSIDLPDRGPYEQYF.

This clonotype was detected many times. CDR3 amino acids: CASSYRTGLSYEQYF. For the CDR3, the DNA is TGTGCCAGCAGTTACCGGACAGGACTATCCTACGAGCAGTACTTC. The chain has TRBV6-5 and TRBJ2-7, with a possible D match to TRBD1 (7 bases). CDR3 length: 15 amino acids. Germline V gene data show CDR1 as MNHEY and CDR2 as SVGAGI. V gave up 2 bases and J gave up 1 base, with 12 bases separating them.

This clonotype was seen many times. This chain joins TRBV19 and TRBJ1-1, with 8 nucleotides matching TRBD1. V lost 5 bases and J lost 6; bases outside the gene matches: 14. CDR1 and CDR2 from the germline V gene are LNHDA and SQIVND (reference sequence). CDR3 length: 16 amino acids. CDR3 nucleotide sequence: TGTGCCAGTAGTCCCAGGGCCGGACAGGGAGCTCCTGAAGCTTTCTTT. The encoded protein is CASSPRAGQGAPEAFF.

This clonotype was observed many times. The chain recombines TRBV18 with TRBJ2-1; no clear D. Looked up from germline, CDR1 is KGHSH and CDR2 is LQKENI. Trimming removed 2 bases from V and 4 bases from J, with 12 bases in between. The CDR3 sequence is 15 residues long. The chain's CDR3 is CASSPIKERYNEQFF. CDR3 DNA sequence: TGTGCCAGCTCACCAATAAAGGAACGTTACAATGAGCAGTTCTTC.

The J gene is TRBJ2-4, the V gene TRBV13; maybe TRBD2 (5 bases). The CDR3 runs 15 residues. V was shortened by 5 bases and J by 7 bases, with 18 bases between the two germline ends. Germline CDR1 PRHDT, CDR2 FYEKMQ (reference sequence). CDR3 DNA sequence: TGTGCCAGCAGCCGTAGAGGGCAGCCCCCTAACATTCAGTACTTC. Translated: CASSRRGQPPNIQYF. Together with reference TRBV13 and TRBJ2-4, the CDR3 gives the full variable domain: AAGVIQSPRHLIKEKRETATLKCYPIPRHDTVYWYQQGPGQDPQFLISFYEKMQSDKGSIPDRFSAQQFSDYHSELNMSSLELGDSALYFCASSRRGQPPNIQYFGAGTRLSVL.